What follows are 15 T cell receptor beta chains derived from one specimen sequenced in a study of T cells after yellow fever vaccination. Via MiXCR, TCRdb re-called the 5' RACE reads, giving one row per CDR3 protein. Here the sample spans tens of thousands of distinct CDR3 sequences, 7.5% to 8% being singletons. The sample in question was CD8+ T cells sorted from PBMCs, obtained on the day of the yellow fever booster vaccination. The receptors stem from a man aged 30 to 45 who received the YFV17D yellow fever vaccine.

The chain carries TRBV5-1 and TRBJ2-5, with TRBD1 matching 12 bases. CDR3 length: 16 amino acids. With V trimmed by 0 bases and J by 3 bases, 3 bases remained unmatched. CDR1 is SGHRS and CDR2 is YFSETQ in the germline V gene. CDR3 DNA: TGCGCCAGCAGCTTGGGGGACAGGGGGCCGAAAGAGACCCAGTACTTC. The encoded protein is CASSLGDRGPKETQYF.

This CDR3 is CASGLAGGFTDTQYF. The CDR3 DNA is TGTGCCAGTGGACTAGCGGGAGGCTTCACAGATACGCAGTATTTT. The chain uses TRBV19 and TRBJ2-3; 14 bases are shared with TRBD2. V was clipped by 8 bases and J by 2 bases; unmatched bases: 3. This CDR3 region has 15 residues. CDR1 LNHDA and CDR2 SQIVND come from the germline V gene (reference sequence).

Ten or more counts support this clonotype. This rearrangement joins TRBV6-5 to TRBJ2-5; D is unclear. Trimming removed 0 bases from V and 1 base from J, with 6 bases in between. This CDR3 spans 14 amino acids. Germline CDR1 reads MNHEY; CDR2 reads SVGAGI. As DNA, the CDR3 is TGTGCCAGCAGTTACTCAGGGTCCCAAGAGACCCAGTACTTC. Protein product: CASSYSGSQETQYF.

The table lists this clonotype with a few counts. The V and J genes are TRBV30 and TRBJ2-1; maybe TRBD1 (6 bases). The CDR3 spans 13 residues. V gave up 3 bases and J gave up 7 bases, with 13 bases separating them. In germline, CDR1 is GTSNPN, CDR2 SVGIG (reference sequence). The CDR3 loop is CAWSMTGANEQFF. CDR3 DNA sequence: TGTGCCTGGAGCATGACAGGTGCGAATGAGCAGTTCTTC.

This rearrangement joins TRBV5-5 to TRBJ2-2; weak D call: TRBD2 (6 bases). This CDR3 has 11 residues. Deletions cut 7 bases from V and 7 bases from J, with 8 bases between. CDR1 SGHKS and CDR2 YYEKEE come from the germline V gene (reference sequence). CDR3 in DNA: TGTGCCAGCGTGCGGGACGGGGAGCTGTTTTTT. This sequence encodes CASVRDGELFF.

This clonotype was picked up a small number of times. CDR3 DNA: TGTGCCAGCAGTGACTCGGATAGCGGGACTGCTCGAGGGCAGTATTTT. Its translation: CASSDSDSGTARGQYF. The chain has TRBV6-4 and TRBJ2-3; 8 bases are a match to TRBD2. V gave up 0 bases and J gave up 11 bases; unmatched junction bases: 13. Germline CDR1 reads MRHNA; CDR2 reads SNTAGT. The CDR3 covers 16 residues.

This clonotype was picked up many times. This chain connects TRBV7-9 to TRBJ2-7, with D possibly matching TRBD2 (5 bases). Germline CDR1 SEHNR, CDR2 FQNEAQ (reference sequence). V lost 4 bases, J lost 1 base, and 8 bases lay in between. The CDR3 loop spans 13 amino acids. CDR3 bases: TGTGCCAGCAGCTCAGGACTGTCCTACGAGCAGTACTTC. Residues: CASSSGLSYEQYF.

The sample holds many counts of this clonotype. The rearrangement uses TRBV11-2 and TRBJ2-3; D gene uncertain. Germline loops: CDR1 SGHAT, CDR2 FQNNGV. The CDR3 contains 12 residues. V gave up 1 base and J gave up 3 bases, with 2 bases separating them. The CDR3 sequence is CASSLGTDTQYF. The CDR3, as DNA: TGTGCCAGCAGCTTAGGAACAGATACGCAGTATTTT. The full variable domain, in which reference TRBV11-2 and TRBJ2-3 provide the parts outside the CDR3, is EAGVAQSPRYKIIEKRQSVAFWCNPISGHATLYWYQQILGQGPKLLIQFQNNGVVDDSQLPKDRFSAERLKGVDSTLKIQPAKLEDSAVYLCASSLGTDTQYFGPGTRLTVL.

The sample holds many counts of this clonotype. V gene TRBV18 combines with J gene TRBJ2-1; possible D gene TRBD2, 5 bases. The germline V gene has CDR1 KGHSH and CDR2 LQKENI. The CDR3 has 14 amino acids. The ends were cut back, 6 bases at V and 0 bases at J, with 9 bases in the middle. Here the CDR3 DNA reads TGTGCCAGCTCCGACTATTCCTCCTACAATGAGCAGTTCTTC. Translated: CASSDYSSYNEQFF.

This clonotype was seen only a few times. The chain recombines TRBV20-1 with TRBJ2-2, with D possibly being TRBD1 (6 bases). The CDR3 is 15 residues long. In germline, CDR1 is DFQATT, CDR2 SNEGSKA (reference sequence). The ends were cut back, 5 bases at V and 0 bases at J, with 13 bases in the middle. CDR3 region: CSAPRDNPNTGELFF. CDR3 in DNA: TGCAGTGCTCCCCGGGACAACCCGAACACCGGGGAGCTGTTTTTT.

The rearrangement links TRBV3-1 to TRBJ2-1, with 11 bases that match TRBD2. The V and J ends lost 1 base and 4 bases, in that order; junction bases with no gene match: 3. The CDR3 is 16 residues long. Germline loops: CDR1 LGHDT, CDR2 YNNKEL (reference sequence). DNA of the CDR3: TGTGCCAGCAGCCAAGGACTAGCGGGAATGTACAATGAGCAGTTCTTC. Protein sequence: CASSQGLAGMYNEQFF.

The V call is TRBV5-1, the J call TRBJ2-3, with unresolved D. This CDR3 has 13 residues. Germline V CDR1 and CDR2: SGHRS, YFSETQ. V was shortened by 5 bases and J by 1 base, with 8 bases between the two germline ends. The CDR3 DNA follows: TGCGCCAGCAGTATCTTTGGCACAGATACGCAGTATTTT. This gives the protein CASSIFGTDTQYF.

This clonotype was picked up a small number of times. The V and J genes are TRBV20-1 and TRBJ2-1; D gene ambiguous. The germline gives CDR1 DFQATT, CDR2 SNEGSKA (reference sequence). V lost 6 bases, J lost 1 base, and 10 bases lay in between. The CDR3 has 13 residues. The CDR3 coding sequence is TGCAGTGCAGGTGGCGGTTCCTACAATGAGCAGTTCTTC. This encodes CSAGGGSYNEQFF.

This clonotype came up a few times. The chain recombines TRBV4-2 with TRBJ1-1; perhaps TRBD1 as D (6 bases). This CDR3 has 16 amino acids. Looked up from germline, CDR1 is LGHNA and CDR2 is YNFKEQ. Trimming removed 0 bases from V and 4 bases from J, with 15 bases in between. DNA for the CDR3: TGTGCCAGCAGCCAAGATAGCGGGGGGCCCGGCACTGAAGCTTTCTTT. Translated: CASSQDSGGPGTEAFF.

The chain joins TRBV6-1 to TRBJ2-5; 11 bases align to TRBD1. V lost 3 bases to trimming and J lost 4 bases; unmatched junction nucleotides: 16. The CDR3 spans 19 residues. Germline-derived CDR1 and CDR2 are MNHNS and SASEGT. The CDR3 nucleotides read TGTGCCAGCAGTGAGGAACTAGGACAGGGGGCACTAGCGGTAGAGACCCAGTACTTC. This translates into CASSEELGQGALAVETQYF.